The rows below give T cell receptor beta chains drawn from one sample of a study of cytomegalovirus exposure and HLA in healthy donors. Sequencing used immunoSEQ multiplex PCR; TCRdb keeps in-frame clones, though not all of them. The sample carries about 100,000 clones, 65% to 80% recorded once. The specimen was PBMCs. The receptors shown here come from a woman aged 70-85 years in good health and CMV-seropositive. CDR3s include the opening cysteine and the closing phenylalanine or tryptophan. Fields, in order: J gene, V gene, CDR3 protein.

J: TRBJ2-5
V: TRBV19
CDR3: CASSILAGYQETQYF

J: TRBJ2-7
V: TRBV19
CDR3: CASSIKGAGEQYF

J: TRBJ2-3
V: TRBV4-2
CDR3: CASSQDGQGVDTQYF

J: TRBJ2-2
V: TRBV5-1
CDR3: CASSLQDTGELFF

J: TRBJ1-5
V: TRBV6-1
CDR3: CASSELKWTSRLQPQHF

J: TRBJ2-5
V: TRBV18
CDR3: CASSRTSGKETQYF

J: TRBJ1-2
V: TRBV6-1
CDR3: CASSASGGGYGYTF

J: TRBJ2-5
V: TRBV28
CDR3: CASQTGSQETQYF

J: TRBJ2-2
V: TRBV7-2
CDR3: CASSPDRGRTGELFF

J: TRBJ1-6
V: TRBV30
CDR3: CAWSVIGRDSPLHF

J: TRBJ2-3
V: TRBV7-6
CDR3: CASSPNRDYQNTQYF

J: TRBJ2-7
V: TRBV9
CDR3: CASSVEPGWSEQYF

J: TRBJ1-2
V: TRBV10-3
CDR3: CAIRPDTDGYTF

J: TRBJ1-2
V: TRBV18
CDR3: CASSPGRGGYGYTF

J: TRBJ2-1
V: TRBV28
CDR3: CASSSGGASYNEQFF

J: TRBJ2-7
V: TRBV6-5
CDR3: CASSYSGSSYEQYF

J: TRBJ2-2
V: TRBV5-1
CDR3: CASSLGSPSPGELFF

J: TRBJ1-3
V: TRBV7-2
CDR3: CASSQGGGTLGNTIYF

J: TRBJ1-1
V: TRBV6-1
CDR3: CASREAGRAFF

J: TRBJ1-1
V: TRBV27
CDR3: CASVRGITEAFF

J: TRBJ2-5
V: TRBV5-1
CDR3: CASSFSRMETQYF

J: TRBJ2-7
V: TRBV28
CDR3: CASSSGQRTSYEQYF

J: TRBJ1-1
V: TRBV28
CDR3: CASSPTGGRPEVFF

J: TRBJ2-1
V: TRBV19
CDR3: CASSIWKAERNEQFF

J: TRBJ2-7
V: TRBV2
CDR3: CASKTSGSSYEQYF

J: TRBJ1-2
V: TRBV28
CDR3: CASSFHGTNYGYTF

J: TRBJ2-2
V: TRBV6-6
CDR3: CASSYRIGGSGELFF

J: TRBJ2-7
V: TRBV10-2
CDR3: CASMGLPTYEQYF

J: TRBJ2-5
V: TRBV18
CDR3: CASSPSVTYQETQYF

J: TRBJ2-1
V: TRBV7-6
CDR3: CASSLVGVAGDPRNEQFF

J: TRBJ2-5
V: TRBV10-3
CDR3: CAIRPYRDQETQYF

J: .
V: TRBV7-8
CDR3: CASRHRGRYEQYF

J: TRBJ2-1
V: TRBV25-1
CDR3: CASEAGGTYNEQFF

J: TRBJ1-1
V: TRBV30
CDR3: CAWSETRTGVTEAFF

J: TRBJ2-2
V: TRBV5-1
CDR3: CASSLGDRVTGELFF

J: TRBJ1-2
V: TRBV5-1
CDR3: CASSDQTGGYGYTF

J: TRBJ2-5
V: TRBV5-4
CDR3: CASSFPGQGSKTQYF

J: TRBJ2-3
V: TRBV6-1
CDR3: CASSDLAGPFTDTQYF

J: TRBJ2-3
V: TRBV28
CDR3: CASSSTDTQYF

J: TRBJ2-5
V: TRBV4-1
CDR3: CASSQDRGEGTQYF

J: TRBJ2-5
V: TRBV7-9
CDR3: CASSPNAGGWETQYF

J: TRBJ1-5
V: TRBV12-5
CDR3: CASTPGQGSGGNQPQHF

J: TRBJ2-3
V: TRBV21-1
CDR3: CASTPLGSSTDTQYF

J: TRBJ1-6
V: TRBV28
CDR3: CASSLYIDSPLHF

J: TRBJ2-3
V: TRBV7-3
CDR3: CASSFALGPDTQYF

J: TRBJ2-7
V: TRBV2
CDR3: CASRNLGTSDEQYF

J: TRBJ1-1
V: TRBV7-3
CDR3: CASSLGGSNTEAFF

J: TRBJ1-3
V: TRBV19
CDR3: CASSRDWGNTIYF